This passage covers 18 T cell receptor beta chains from one sample sequenced in a study of cytomegalovirus exposure and HLA in healthy donors. Primers: 60 Vbeta forward and 13 Jbeta reverse. This table comes from immunoSEQ multiplex PCR, and its TCRdb copy is limited to in-frame clones, with some not included. The table includes approximately 150,000 clones, nearly 80% detected once. Sequencing used PBMCs. The source is a woman in her thirties in good health and CMV-seronegative.

This clone was observed a few times. The J gene is TRBJ1-5, the V gene TRBV2; no reliable D call. This CDR3 spans 15 amino acids. Trimming took off 1 base at V and 3 bases at J, with 10 bases between the two ends. Per the germline V gene, CDR1 is SNHLY and CDR2 is FYNNEI. The CDR3 protein is CASSEGSHLNQPQHF. DNA of the CDR3: TGTGCCAGCAGTGAAGGTTCACACCTCAATCAGCCCCAGCATTTT. The whole variable domain, filled in from reference TRBV2 and TRBJ1-5, reads EPEVTQTPSHQVTQMGQEVILRCVPISNHLYFYWYRQILGQKVEFLVSFYNNEISEKSEIFDDQFSVERPDGSNFTLKIRSTKLEDSAMYFCASSEGSHLNQPQHFGDGTRLSIL.

The chain combines TRBV6-5 with TRBJ1-3; D possibly corresponds to TRBD1 (5 bases). Germline lookup yields CDR1 MNHEY and CDR2 SVGAGI. The CDR3 is 13 amino acids. V lost 5 bases and J lost 9, with 14 bases in between. CDR3 protein: CASSRTAGGTIYF. The CDR3 region has the DNA TGTGCCAGCAGTAGGACCGCCGGGGGCACCATATATTTT.

The gene calls are TRBV7-9 and TRBJ2-1, with TRBD2 matching 11 bases. The CDR3 has 16 amino acids. V gave up 1 base and J gave up 5 bases; unmatched junction bases: 4. Germline V gene lookup returns CDR1 SEHNR and CDR2 FQNEAQ (reference sequence). The CDR3 here is CASSLGLAGGDNEQFF. In nucleotides, the CDR3 is TGTGCCAGCAGCTTAGGTCTAGCGGGGGGAGACAATGAGCAGTTCTTC.

J is TRBJ2-2 and V is TRBV7-8, with a weak D call TRBD2 (6 bases). Per germline, CDR1 SGHVS and CDR2 FQNEAQ. The V gene lost 4 bases and the J gene lost 1 base, with 13 bases spanning the gap. The length of the CDR3 is 16 residues. For the CDR3, the DNA is TGTGCCAGCAGCTCCCGGGACTTTTTGAACACCGGGGAGCTGTTTTTT. It specifies CASSSRDFLNTGELFF.

The chain combines TRBV20-1 with TRBJ2-3; D perhaps matches TRBD2 (6 bases). CDR1 and CDR2 from the germline V gene are DFQATT and SNEGSKA (reference sequence). CDR3 length: 10 residues. CDR3 DNA sequence: TGCAGCCCCGGGGGAGATACGCAGTATTTT. Protein: CSPGGDTQYF.

This rearrangement joins TRBV27 to TRBJ2-5, with a weak D call TRBD2 (5 bases). The CDR3 is made up of 13 amino acids. Germline V gives CDR1 MNHEY, CDR2 SMNVEV (reference sequence). The V gene lost 5 bases and the J gene lost 5 bases, with 12 bases spanning the gap. CDR3 nucleotide sequence: TGTGCCAGCAGTGCCAGGTTAGCGGAGACCCAGTACTTC. Its protein is CASSARLAETQYF.

The J gene is TRBJ1-1, the V gene TRBV13; 7 bases are a match to TRBD1. Germline V lookup: CDR1 PRHDT, CDR2 FYEKMQ (reference sequence). The trim removed 0 bases at V and 0 bases at J, leaving 4 bases unmatched. The CDR3 consists of 16 residues. The CDR3 here is CASSLGSDRVNTEAFF. The CDR3 region has the DNA TGTGCCAGCAGCTTAGGATCCGACAGGGTGAACACTGAAGCTTTCTTT.

The V gene is TRBV6-6, the J gene TRBJ2-7; 8 bases align to TRBD2. This CDR3 has 14 amino acids. Germline V gene sequence: CDR1 MNHNY, CDR2 SVGAGI (reference sequence). Trimming took 3 bases from V and 4 from J; bases not matched to a gene: 5. In nucleotides, the CDR3 is TGTGCCAGCAGTTATGGAGCGGGGGTGTACGAGCAGTACTTC. The encoded protein is CASSYGAGVYEQYF.

Turning to this clone: The junction and the germline gene differ at one end; a read error may be behind it. The chain uses TRBV7-7 and TRBJ2-3; D remains ambiguous. Per the germline V gene, CDR1 is SSHAT and CDR2 is FNYEAQ (reference sequence). The CDR3 covers 14 residues. CDR3 sequence (DNA): TGTGCTAGCAGCTCTATGGAGAGCACAGATACGCAGTATTTT. Translated: CASSSMESTDTQYF.

As DNA, the CDR3 is TGTGCCAGCAGCACCACCCCGACAGTTAATGGATCACCCCTCCACTTT. As protein: CASSTTPTVNGSPLHF. The J gene is TRBJ1-6, the V gene TRBV2; possible D gene TRBD1, 5 bases. The length of the CDR3 is 16 residues. Per germline, CDR1 SNHLY and CDR2 FYNNEI. V was pared by 6 bases and J by 10 bases, with 22 bases between.

The genes are TRBV9 and TRBJ1-1; weak D call: TRBD1 (6 bases). There are 15 residues in the CDR3. Germline V CDR1 and CDR2: SGDLS, YYNGEE. The V end was cut by 0 bases, the J end by 8 bases, with 17 bases between. The CDR3 sequence is CASSVVGGGGQEAFF. As DNA, the CDR3 is TGTGCCAGCAGCGTAGTTGGCGGAGGAGGACAGGAAGCTTTCTTT.

This clone was seen only once. The J gene is TRBJ1-2, the V gene TRBV30; TRBD1 matches at 10 bases. The V gene's germline CDR1 is GTSNPN and CDR2 SVGIG (reference sequence). Trimming removed 3 bases from V and 6 bases from J; junction bases left unmatched: 16. The CDR3 loop spans 17 amino acids. The DNA of the CDR3 is TGTGCCTGGAGCACCGGGACAGGGGTATCGAAGAAACATGGCTACACCTTC. This sequence encodes CAWSTGTGVSKKHGYTF.

Written as DNA, the CDR3 is TGTGCCAGCAGGCAGGGGGCTCGCGAGCAGTACTTC. It yields the protein CASRQGAREQYF. This chain links TRBV6-9 with TRBJ2-7; 8 bases fit TRBD1. V gave up 6 bases and J gave up 6 bases; unmatched junction bases: 4. In germline, CDR1 is MNHGY, CDR2 SVAAGI. The CDR3 consists of 12 residues.

This clone was found once. V gene TRBV11-2 combines with J gene TRBJ2-7, with TRBD1 matching 8 bases. The ends lost 5 bases at V and 6 bases at J; junction bases unmatched: 9. Germline CDR1 reads SGHAT; CDR2 reads FQNNGV. There are 14 residues in the CDR3. The CDR3 DNA sequence: TGTGCCAGCAGCCTTCGGACAGGGTTCCCCGAGCAGTACTTC. Its protein product is CASSLRTGFPEQYF.

Comments on this clone: Distinct nucleotide sequences in the sample also encode this CDR3. J is TRBJ1-6 and V is TRBV30; 8 bases map to TRBD1. Trimming cost V 4 bases and J 4 bases; bases outside gene matches: 12. Germline V gene lookup returns CDR1 GTSNPN and CDR2 SVGIG (reference sequence). This CDR3 is built from 17 residues. CDR3 residues: CAWTIHRGTSYNSPLHF. The DNA of the CDR3 is TGTGCCTGGACTATCCACAGGGGGACCAGTTATAATTCACCCCTCCACTTT.

The chain links TRBV19 to TRBJ2-1; no clear D gene. Trimming cost V 5 bases and J 9 bases, with 11 bases left between them. This CDR3 has 12 residues. Germline CDR1 is LNHDA and CDR2 is SQIVND (reference sequence). The CDR3 nucleotides read TGTGCCAGTAGTGACTCATTACCTGAGCAGTTCTTC. Translating gives CASSDSLPEQFF. Full variable domain (rest looked up from reference TRBV19 and TRBJ2-1): DGGITQSPKYLFRKEGQNVTLSCEQNLNHDAMYWYRQDPGQGLRLIYYSQIVNDFQKGDIAEGYSVSREKKESFPLTVTSAQKNPTAFYLCASSDSLPEQFFGPGTRLTVL.

The chain couples TRBV11-1 to TRBJ1-1; perhaps TRBD1 as D (6 bases). This CDR3 comprises 14 residues. The V end was cut by 3 bases, the J end by 0 bases, with 8 bases between. Germline CDR1 is SGHAT and CDR2 is FQDESV (reference sequence). CDR3 loop: CASSLDSLNTEAFF. The CDR3 nucleotides read TGTGCCAGCAGCTTGGACAGCTTGAACACTGAAGCTTTCTTT. The entire variable domain, with the rest obtained from reference TRBV11-1 and TRBJ1-1, is as follows: EAEVAQSPRYKITEKSQAVAFWCDPISGHATLYWYRQILGQGPELLVQFQDESVVDDSQLPKDRFSAERLKGVDSTLKIQPAELGDSAMYLCASSLDSLNTEAFFGQGTRLTVV.

This clone was picked up one time. An end of the junction differs from the germline gene, which may be a read error. The V and J genes are TRBV28 and TRBJ1-2; 7 bases are shared with TRBD1. The CDR3 loop spans 15 amino acids. In germline, CDR1 is MDHEN, CDR2 SYDVKM. The CDR3 DNA is TGTGCCAGCAGTTTGGGACAGAGAGTGGTTCCCCGGTGGGTCTTC. It translates to CASSLGQRVVPRWVF.